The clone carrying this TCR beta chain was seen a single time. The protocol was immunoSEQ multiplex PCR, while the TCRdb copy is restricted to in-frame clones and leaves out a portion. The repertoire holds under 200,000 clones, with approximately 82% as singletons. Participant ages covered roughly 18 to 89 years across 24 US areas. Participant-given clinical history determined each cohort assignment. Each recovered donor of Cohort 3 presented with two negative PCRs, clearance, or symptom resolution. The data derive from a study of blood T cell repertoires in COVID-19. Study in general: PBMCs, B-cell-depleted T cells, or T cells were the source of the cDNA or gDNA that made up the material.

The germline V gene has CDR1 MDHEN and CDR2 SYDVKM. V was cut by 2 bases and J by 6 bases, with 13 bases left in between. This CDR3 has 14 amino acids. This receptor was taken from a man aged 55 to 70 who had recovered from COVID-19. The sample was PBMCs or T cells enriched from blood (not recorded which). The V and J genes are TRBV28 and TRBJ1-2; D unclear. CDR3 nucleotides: TGTGCCAGCAGTTTAAACAGAGAGTGGCATGGCTACACCTTC. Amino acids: CASSLNREWHGYTF.